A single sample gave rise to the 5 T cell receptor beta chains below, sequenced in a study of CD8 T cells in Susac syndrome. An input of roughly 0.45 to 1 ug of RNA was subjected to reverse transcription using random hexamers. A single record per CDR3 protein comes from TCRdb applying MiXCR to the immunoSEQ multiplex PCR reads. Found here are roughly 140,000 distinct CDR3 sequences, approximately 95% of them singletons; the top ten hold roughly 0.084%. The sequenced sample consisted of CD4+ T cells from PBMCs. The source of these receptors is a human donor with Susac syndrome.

CDR3 amino acids: CASSSRDYNEQFF. Here the CDR3 DNA reads TGTGCCAGCAGCTCGAGGGACTACAATGAGCAGTTCTTC. This chain connects TRBV7-6 to TRBJ2-1; D perhaps matches TRBD2 (5 bases). CDR3 size: 13 residues. CDR1 SGHVS and CDR2 FNYEAQ come from the germline V gene. Trimming took 4 bases from V and 3 from J, leaving 7 bases between them. Variable domain in full (rest from reference TRBV7-6 and TRBJ2-1): GAGVSQSPRYKVTKRGQDVALRCDPISGHVSLYWYRQALGQGPEFLTYFNYEAQQDKSGLPNDRFSAERPEGSISTLTIQRTEQRDSAMYRCASSSRDYNEQFFGPGTRLTVL.

In nucleotides, the CDR3 is TGCGCCAGCAGTCAACCGAAGGGGGGTGTGGATGAAAAACTGTTTTTT. Its protein is CASSQPKGGVDEKLFF. The genes are TRBV23-1 and TRBJ1-4, with a possible D match to TRBD1 (6 bases). TRBV23-1 is classed as an ORF, of uncertain function. Trimming removed 2 bases from V and 6 bases from J, with 16 bases in between. This CDR3 contains 16 residues.

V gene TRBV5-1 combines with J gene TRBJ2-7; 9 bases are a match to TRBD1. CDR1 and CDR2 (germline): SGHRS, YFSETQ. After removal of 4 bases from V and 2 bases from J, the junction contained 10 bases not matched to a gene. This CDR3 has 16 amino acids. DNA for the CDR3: TGCGCCAGCAGCCGGTACGGGACAGGGATAACCTACGAGCAGTACTTC. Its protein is CASSRYGTGITYEQYF.

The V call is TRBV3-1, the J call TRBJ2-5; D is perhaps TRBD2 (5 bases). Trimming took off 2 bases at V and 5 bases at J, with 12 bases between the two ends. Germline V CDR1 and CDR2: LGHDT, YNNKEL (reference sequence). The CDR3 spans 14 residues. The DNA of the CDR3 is TGTGCCAGCAGCCAAACGGGATCCGGGGAGACCCAGTACTTC. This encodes CASSQTGSGETQYF.

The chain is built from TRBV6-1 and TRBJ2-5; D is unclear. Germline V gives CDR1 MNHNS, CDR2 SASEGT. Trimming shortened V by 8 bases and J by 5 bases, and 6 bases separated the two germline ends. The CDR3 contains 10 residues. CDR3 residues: CASSLETQYF. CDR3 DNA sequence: TGTGCCAGCTCTTTGGAGACCCAGTACTTC.